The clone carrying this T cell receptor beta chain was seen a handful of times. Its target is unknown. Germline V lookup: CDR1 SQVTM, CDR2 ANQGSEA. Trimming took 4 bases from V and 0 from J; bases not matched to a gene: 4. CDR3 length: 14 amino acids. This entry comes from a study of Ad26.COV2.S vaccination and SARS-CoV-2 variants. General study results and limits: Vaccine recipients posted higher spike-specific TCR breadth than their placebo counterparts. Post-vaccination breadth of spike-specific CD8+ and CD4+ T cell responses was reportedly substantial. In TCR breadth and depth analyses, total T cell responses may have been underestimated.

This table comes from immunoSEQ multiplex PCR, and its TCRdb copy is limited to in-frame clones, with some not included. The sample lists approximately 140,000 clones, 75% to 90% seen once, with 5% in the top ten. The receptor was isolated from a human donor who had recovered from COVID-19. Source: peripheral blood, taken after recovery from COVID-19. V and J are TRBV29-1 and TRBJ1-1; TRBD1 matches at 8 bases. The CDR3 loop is CSVGDRLMNTEAFF. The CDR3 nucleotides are TGCAGCGTTGGGGACAGGCTCATGAACACTGAAGCTTTCTTT.